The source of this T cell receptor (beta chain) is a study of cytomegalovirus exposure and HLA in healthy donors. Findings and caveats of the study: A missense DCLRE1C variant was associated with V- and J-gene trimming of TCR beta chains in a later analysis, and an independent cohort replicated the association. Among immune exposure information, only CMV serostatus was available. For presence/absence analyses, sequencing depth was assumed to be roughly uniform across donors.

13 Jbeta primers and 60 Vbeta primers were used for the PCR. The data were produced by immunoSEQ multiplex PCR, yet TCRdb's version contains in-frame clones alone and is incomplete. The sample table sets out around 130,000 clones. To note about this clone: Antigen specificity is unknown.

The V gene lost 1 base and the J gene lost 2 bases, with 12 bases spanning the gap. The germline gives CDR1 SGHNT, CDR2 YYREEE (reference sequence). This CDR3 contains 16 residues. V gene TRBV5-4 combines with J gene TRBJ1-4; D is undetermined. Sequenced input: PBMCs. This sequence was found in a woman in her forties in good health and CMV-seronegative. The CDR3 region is CASSLLPGRTNEKLFF. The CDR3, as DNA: TGTGCCAGCAGCTTGTTGCCGGGGAGGACTAATGAAAAACTGTTTTTT. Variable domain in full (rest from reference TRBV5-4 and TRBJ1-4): ETGVTQSPTHLIKTRGQQVTLRCSSQSGHNTVSWYQQALGQGPQFIFQYYREEENGRGNFPPRFSGLQFPNYSSELNVNALELDDSALYLCASSLLPGRTNEKLFFGSGTQLSVL.